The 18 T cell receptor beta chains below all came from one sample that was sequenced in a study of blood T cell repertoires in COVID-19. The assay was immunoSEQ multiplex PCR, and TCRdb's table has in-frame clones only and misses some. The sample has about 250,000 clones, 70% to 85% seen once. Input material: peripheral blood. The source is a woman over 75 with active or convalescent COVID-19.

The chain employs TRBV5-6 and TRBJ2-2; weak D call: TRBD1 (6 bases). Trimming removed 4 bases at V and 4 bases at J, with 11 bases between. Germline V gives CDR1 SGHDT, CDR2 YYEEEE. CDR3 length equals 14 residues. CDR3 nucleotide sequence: TGTGCCAGCAGCACCGGGACAACCACCGGGGAGCTGTTTTTT. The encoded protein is CASSTGTTTGELFF.

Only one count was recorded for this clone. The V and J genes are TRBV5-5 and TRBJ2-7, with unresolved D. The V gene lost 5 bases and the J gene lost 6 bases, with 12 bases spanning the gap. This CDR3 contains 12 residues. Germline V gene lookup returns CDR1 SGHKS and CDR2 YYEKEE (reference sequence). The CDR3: CASSTRSGEQYF. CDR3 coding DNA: TGTGCCAGCAGTACTCGTTCCGGCGAGCAGTACTTC.

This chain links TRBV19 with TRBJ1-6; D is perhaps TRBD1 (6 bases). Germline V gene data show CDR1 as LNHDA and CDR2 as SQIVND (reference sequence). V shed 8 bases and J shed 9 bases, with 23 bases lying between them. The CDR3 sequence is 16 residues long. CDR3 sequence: CASALGGRIVGSPLHF. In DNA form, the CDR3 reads TGTGCCAGTGCCCTCGGGGGGCGCATAGTCGGTTCACCCCTCCACTTT.

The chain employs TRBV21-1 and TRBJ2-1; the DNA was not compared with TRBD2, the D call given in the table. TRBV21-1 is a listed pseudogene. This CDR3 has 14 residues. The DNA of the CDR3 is TGTGCCAGTTTAGCGGGAGCTAACTCCAATGAGCAGTTCTTC. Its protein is CASLAGANSNEQFF.

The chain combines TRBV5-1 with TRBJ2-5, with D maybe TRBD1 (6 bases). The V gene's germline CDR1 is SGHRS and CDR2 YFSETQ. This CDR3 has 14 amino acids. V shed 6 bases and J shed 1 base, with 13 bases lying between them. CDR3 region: CASTTIGGQETQYF. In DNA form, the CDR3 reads TGCGCCAGCACCACAATAGGGGGCCAAGAGACCCAGTACTTC.

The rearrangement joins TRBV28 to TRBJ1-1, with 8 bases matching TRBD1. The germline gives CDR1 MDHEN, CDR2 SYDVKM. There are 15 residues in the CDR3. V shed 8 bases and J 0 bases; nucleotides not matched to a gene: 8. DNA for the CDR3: TGTGCCAGCCAAATTACAGGGGGATTGAACACTGAAGCTTTCTTT. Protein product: CASQITGGLNTEAFF.

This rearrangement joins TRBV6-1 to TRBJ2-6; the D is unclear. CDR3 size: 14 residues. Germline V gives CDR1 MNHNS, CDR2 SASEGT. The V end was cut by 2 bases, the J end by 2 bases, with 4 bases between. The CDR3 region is CASSEYPGANVLTF. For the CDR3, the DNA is TGTGCCAGCAGTGAATATCCTGGGGCCAACGTCCTGACTTTC.

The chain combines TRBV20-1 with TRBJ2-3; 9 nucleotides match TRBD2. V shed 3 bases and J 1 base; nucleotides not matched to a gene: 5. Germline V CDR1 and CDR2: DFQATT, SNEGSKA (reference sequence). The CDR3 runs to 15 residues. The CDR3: CSASLAGLGTDTQYF. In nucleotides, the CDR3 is TGCAGTGCTAGTCTAGCGGGGTTAGGCACAGATACGCAGTATTTT.

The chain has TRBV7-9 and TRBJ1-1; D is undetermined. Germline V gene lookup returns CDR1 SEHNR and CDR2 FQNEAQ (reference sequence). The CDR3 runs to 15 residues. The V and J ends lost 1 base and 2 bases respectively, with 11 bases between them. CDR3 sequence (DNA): TGTGCCAGCAGCTTAGTCTACCACCTTAACACTGAAGCTTTCTTT. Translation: CASSLVYHLNTEAFF.

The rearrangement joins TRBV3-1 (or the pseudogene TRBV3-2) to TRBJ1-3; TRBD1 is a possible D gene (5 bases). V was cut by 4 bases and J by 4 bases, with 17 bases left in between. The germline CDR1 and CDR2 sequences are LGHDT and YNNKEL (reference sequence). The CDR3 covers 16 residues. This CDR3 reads CASSPTLGGMGNTIYF. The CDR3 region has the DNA TGTGCCAGCAGCCCCACGTTGGGGGGAATGGGAAACACCATATATTTT.

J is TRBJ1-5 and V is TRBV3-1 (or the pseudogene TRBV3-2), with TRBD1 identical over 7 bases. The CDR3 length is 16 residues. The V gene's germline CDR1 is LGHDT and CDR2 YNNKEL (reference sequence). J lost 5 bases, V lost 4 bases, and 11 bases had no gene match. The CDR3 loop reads CASSPTTTGYDQPQHF. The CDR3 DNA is TGTGCCAGCAGCCCGACCACGACAGGGTACGATCAGCCCCAGCATTTT.

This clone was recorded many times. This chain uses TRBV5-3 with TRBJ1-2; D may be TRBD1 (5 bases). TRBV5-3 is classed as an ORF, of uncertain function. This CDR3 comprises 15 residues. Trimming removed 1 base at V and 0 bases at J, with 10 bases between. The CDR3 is CARSLFPGTNYGYTF. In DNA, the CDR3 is TGTGCCAGAAGCTTGTTTCCAGGGACTAACTATGGCTACACCTTC.

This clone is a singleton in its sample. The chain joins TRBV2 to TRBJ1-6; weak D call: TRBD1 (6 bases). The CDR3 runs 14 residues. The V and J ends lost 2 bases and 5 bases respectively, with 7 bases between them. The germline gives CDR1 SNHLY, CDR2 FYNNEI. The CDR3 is CASSERQDNSPLHF. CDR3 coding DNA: TGTGCCAGCAGTGAAAGACAGGATAATTCACCCCTCCACTTT.

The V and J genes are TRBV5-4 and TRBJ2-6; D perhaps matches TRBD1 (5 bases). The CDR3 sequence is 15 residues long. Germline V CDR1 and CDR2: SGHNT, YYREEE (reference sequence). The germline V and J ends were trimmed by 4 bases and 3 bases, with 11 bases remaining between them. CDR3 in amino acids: CASSPGFVGANVLTF. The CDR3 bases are TGTGCCAGCAGCCCAGGGTTCGTTGGGGCCAACGTCCTGACTTTC.

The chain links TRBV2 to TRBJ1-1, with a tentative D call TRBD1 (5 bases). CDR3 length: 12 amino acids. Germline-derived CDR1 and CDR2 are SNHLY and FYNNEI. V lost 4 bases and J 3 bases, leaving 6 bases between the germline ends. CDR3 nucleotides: TGTGCCAGCAGTGCAGGGCACACTGAAGCTTTCTTT. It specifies CASSAGHTEAFF.

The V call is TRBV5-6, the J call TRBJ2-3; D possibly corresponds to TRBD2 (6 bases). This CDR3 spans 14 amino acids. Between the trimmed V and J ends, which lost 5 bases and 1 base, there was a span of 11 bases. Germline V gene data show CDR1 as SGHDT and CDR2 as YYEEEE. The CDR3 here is CASRKRVGTDTQYF. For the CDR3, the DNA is TGTGCCAGCAGGAAGCGGGTGGGCACAGATACGCAGTATTTT.

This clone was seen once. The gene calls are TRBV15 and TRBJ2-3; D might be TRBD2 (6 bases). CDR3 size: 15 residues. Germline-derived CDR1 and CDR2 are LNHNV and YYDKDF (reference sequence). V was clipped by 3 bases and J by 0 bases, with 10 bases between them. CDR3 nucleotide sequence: TGTGCCACCAGCAGGGGACTCCTTAGCACAGATACGCAGTATTTT. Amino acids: CATSRGLLSTDTQYF.

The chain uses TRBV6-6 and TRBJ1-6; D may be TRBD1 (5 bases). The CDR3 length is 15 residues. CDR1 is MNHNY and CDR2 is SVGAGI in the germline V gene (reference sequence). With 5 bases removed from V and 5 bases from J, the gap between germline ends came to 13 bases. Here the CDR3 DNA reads TGTGCCAGCAGTCCGACAGCCACGAATAATTCACCCCTCCACTTT. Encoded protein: CASSPTATNNSPLHF.